The T cell receptor (beta chain) under discussion was sequenced for a study of blood T cell repertoires in COVID-19. Clones were read by immunoSEQ multiplex PCR, and TCRdb kept only the in-frame ones, dropping some. The sample has a few hundred thousand clones, more than 80% seen once. The CDR3 runs to 14 residues. CDR1 and CDR2 (germline): LGHNT, FRNRAP. Trimming removed 6 bases from V and 2 bases from J; junction bases left unmatched: 5. The TCR sequence derives from a woman between 25 and 40 years old with COVID-19, enrolled during active disease. Specimen: peripheral blood. The chain carries TRBV12-5 and TRBJ1-1, with 8 bases aligning to TRBD1. The CDR3 protein is CASGQGASNTEAFF. In DNA, the CDR3 is TGTGCTAGTGGCCAGGGGGCTAGCAACACTGAAGCTTTCTTT. Variable domain in full (rest from reference TRBV12-5 and TRBJ1-1): DARVTQTPRHKVTEMGQEVTMRCQPILGHNTVFWYRQTMMQGLELLAYFRNRAPLDDSGMPKDRFSAEMPDATLATLKIQPSEPRDSAVYFCASGQGASNTEAFFGQGTRLTVV.